This entry lists 27 T cell receptor beta chains sequenced from one sample in a study of blood T cell repertoires in COVID-19. Method: immunoSEQ multiplex PCR; TCRdb's copy keeps in-frame clones and lacks some. The sample lists some 300,000 clones, around nine tenths seen once, with 10% to 15% in the top ten. Sequenced sample: peripheral blood. The receptors originated from a woman aged 70-85 years with COVID-19, enrolled during active disease.

This clone was observed once. CDR3 DNA: TGTGCCAGCAGCGCGGACAGGGAGGGCATGAACACTGAAGCTTTCTTT. The encoded protein is CASSADREGMNTEAFF. The rearrangement joins TRBV9 to TRBJ1-1; 8 bases line up with TRBD1. V trimming: 3 bases; J trimming: 0 bases; junction bases outside the gene matches: 7. CDR1 and CDR2 (germline): SGDLS, YYNGEE. This CDR3 contains 16 residues.

This clone was picked up a small number of times. The genes are TRBV7-2 and TRBJ1-1; D remains unclear. V was shortened by 3 bases and J by 10 bases, with 9 bases between the two germline ends. CDR1 is SGHTA and CDR2 is FQGNSA in the germline V gene. This CDR3 has 11 residues. CDR3 in DNA: TGTGCCAGCAGCTTTGGGCCCTTAGCTTTCTTT. It yields the protein CASSFGPLAFF.

The rearrangement links TRBV9 to TRBJ2-4; 9 nucleotides match TRBD1. Germline loops: CDR1 SGDLS, CDR2 YYNGEE. The CDR3 runs 15 residues. V shed 0 bases, J shed 7 bases, and the junction held 5 bases outside the gene matches. Here the CDR3 reads CASSVGGTGRNIQYF. The CDR3 DNA is TGTGCCAGCAGCGTAGGAGGGACAGGGAGGAACATTCAGTACTTC.

The chain uses TRBV5-1 and TRBJ1-3, with D tentatively TRBD1 (6 bases). The CDR3 runs to 14 residues. V was clipped by 4 bases and J by 2 bases, with 10 bases between them. Germline V gene data show CDR1 as SGHRS and CDR2 as YFSETQ. CDR3 loop: CASSLQGTGNTIYF. In nucleotides, the CDR3 is TGCGCCAGCAGCCTACAGGGTACTGGAAACACCATATATTTT.

This CDR3 is CATSRVLGVEYGYTF. The DNA for the CDR3 is TGTGCCACCAGCAGAGTCCTAGGGGTGGAGTATGGCTACACCTTC. The chain couples TRBV15 to TRBJ1-2, with D possibly being TRBD1 (5 bases). The CDR3 is 15 residues long. Germline V CDR1 and CDR2: LNHNV, YYDKDF (reference sequence). The germline V and J ends were trimmed by 1 base and 5 bases, with 14 bases remaining between them.

The chain carries TRBV7-9 and TRBJ2-5; the match to TRBD2 covers 8 bases. Germline loops: CDR1 SEHNR, CDR2 FQNEAQ (reference sequence). This CDR3 comprises 14 residues. V was pared by 5 bases and J by 5 bases, with 7 bases of the junction left unmatched. For the CDR3, the DNA is TGTGCCAGCAGCCCCGGACTAGCAGGGGAGACCCAGTACTTC. Protein sequence: CASSPGLAGETQYF.

The rearrangement uses TRBV18 and TRBJ1-6; the match to TRBD1 covers 8 bases. Trimming took 6 bases from V and 9 from J; bases not matched to a gene: 4. The V gene's germline CDR1 is KGHSH and CDR2 LQKENI. This CDR3 region has 13 residues. CDR3 DNA: TGTGCCAGCTCCCAAGACAGGGGTTCACCCCTCCACTTT. This codes for CASSQDRGSPLHF.

The CDR3 nucleotides read TGTGCCAGTAGTTCTGATTTAGGGGAGGTAGCAAGGGCTTTCTTT. Protein product: CASSSDLGEVARAFF. The rearrangement joins TRBV19 to TRBJ1-1; tentatively, D is TRBD1 (5 bases). Germline V CDR1 and CDR2: LNHDA, SQIVND (reference sequence). The CDR3 extends over 15 amino acids. V was cut by 5 bases and J by 11 bases, with 24 bases left in between.

The chain uses TRBV6-5 and TRBJ1-5; possible D gene TRBD1, 5 bases. CDR3 size: 14 residues. The V gene's germline CDR1 is MNHEY and CDR2 SVGAGI. Trimming left V 4 bases short and J 4 bases short, with 11 bases between. The CDR3 bases are TGTGCCAGCAGTTTGACAGACCTGAATCAGCCCCAGCATTTT. Protein product: CASSLTDLNQPQHF.

The chain employs TRBV27 and TRBJ2-7; tentatively, D is TRBD1 (6 bases). Trimming took off 7 bases at V and 0 bases at J, with 16 bases between the two ends. CDR1 MNHEY and CDR2 SMNVEV come from the germline V gene (reference sequence). This CDR3 comprises 15 residues. Here the CDR3 DNA reads TGTGCCAGCAAATACTCCTGGGACACCTCCTACGAGCAGTACTTC. It translates to CASKYSWDTSYEQYF.

The V call is TRBV10-3, the J call TRBJ1-1; D uncertain. This CDR3 is 12 amino acids long. Looked up from germline, CDR1 is ENHRY and CDR2 is SYGVKD. Trimming removed 3 bases from V and 3 bases from J, with 5 bases in between. CDR3 nucleotides: TGTGCCATCAGTGATTCAGACACTGAAGCTTTCTTT. Translation gives CAISDSDTEAFF.

This clone came up a few times. This sequence joins TRBV24-1 and TRBJ2-5; unclear D gene. The CDR3 has 15 residues. V lost 2 bases and J lost 5, with 14 bases in between. CDR1 and CDR2 from the germline V gene are KGHDR and SFDVKD. The CDR3 reads CATSDSAGSWETQYF. In nucleotides, the CDR3 is TGTGCCACCAGTGATTCGGCAGGATCGTGGGAGACCCAGTACTTC.

The chain has TRBV18 and TRBJ2-3; no clear D gene. Germline V gene sequence: CDR1 KGHSH, CDR2 LQKENI. The CDR3 loop spans 16 amino acids. Trimming left V 1 base short and J 4 bases short, with 15 bases between. The CDR3 loop reads CASSPLRSQVADTQYF. The CDR3 DNA follows: TGTGCCAGCTCACCACTACGGTCTCAGGTAGCAGATACGCAGTATTTT.

The V and J genes are TRBV28 and TRBJ2-5; D remains unclear. Trimming cost V 1 base and J 1 base, with 4 bases left between them. Germline V gene sequence: CDR1 MDHEN, CDR2 SYDVKM. The CDR3 has 13 amino acids. The CDR3 coding sequence is TGTGCCAGCAGTTTATACTCCCAAGAGACCCAGTACTTC. It yields the protein CASSLYSQETQYF.

This clone was counted a single time. V usage is TRBV7-2 and J usage is TRBJ1-1; TRBD1 matches at 7 bases. The CDR3 spans 16 residues. The V and J ends lost 2 bases and 0 bases, in that order; junction bases with no gene match: 6. The germline gives CDR1 SGHTA, CDR2 FQGNSA. The CDR3 sequence is CASSLIPGTVNTEAFF. CDR3 nucleotides: TGTGCCAGCAGCTTAATCCCCGGGACAGTGAACACTGAAGCTTTCTTT.

The J gene is TRBJ1-1, the V gene TRBV21-1; TRBD1, the table's D call, lacks a check against the DNA. TRBV21-1 is classified as a pseudogene. The CDR3 sequence is 13 residues long. The CDR3 bases are TGTGCCAGCAGCAAAGGTCAGGGCGAAGAGGCTTTCTTT. Its protein product is CASSKGQGEEAFF.

This clone has just one count. The J gene is TRBJ2-7, the V gene TRBV27; D may be TRBD1 (5 bases). Trimming pared 9 bases from V and 4 bases from J, leaving 19 bases between. This CDR3 has 14 amino acids. Looked up from germline, CDR1 is MNHEY and CDR2 is SMNVEV (reference sequence). The CDR3, as DNA: TGTGCCAGAAAAAGGACCCCGGACAATTACGAGCAGTACTTC. Translation gives CARKRTPDNYEQYF.

This clone turned up a few times. The rearrangement links TRBV5-1 to TRBJ2-7, with a possible D match to TRBD2 (5 bases). The CDR3 covers 14 residues. Trimming cost V 1 base and J 3 bases, with 11 bases left between them. Germline V gene sequence: CDR1 SGHRS, CDR2 YFSETQ. The CDR3 bases are TGCGCCAGCAGCTTGTCTGCCGGGGTCTACGAGCAGTACTTC. Translated, it gives CASSLSAGVYEQYF.

V gene TRBV9 combines with J gene TRBJ2-7; TRBD1 matches at 7 bases. The germline V gene encodes CDR1 SGDLS and CDR2 YYNGEE. The ends lost 1 base at V and 3 bases at J; junction bases unmatched: 7. The CDR3 sequence is 15 residues long. The CDR3 here is CASSVSPGTDYEQYF. The CDR3 DNA is TGTGCCAGCAGCGTAAGCCCCGGGACAGACTACGAGCAGTACTTC.

The chain has TRBV9 and TRBJ2-5; 7 nucleotides align to TRBD2. This CDR3 comprises 15 residues. After removal of 4 bases from V and 1 base from J, the junction contained 7 bases not matched to a gene. Germline CDR1 and CDR2: SGDLS and YYNGEE. Written as DNA, the CDR3 is TGTGCCAGCAGCCTCAGCGGGGTTAGCCAAGAGACCCAGTACTTC. This sequence encodes CASSLSGVSQETQYF.

This clone occurred once. The chain has TRBV27 and TRBJ1-2; a weak D match, TRBD1 (5 bases). Germline V gene lookup returns CDR1 MNHEY and CDR2 SMNVEV (reference sequence). There are 15 residues in the CDR3. The germline V and J ends were trimmed by 3 bases and 1 base, with 12 bases remaining between them. CDR3 nucleotide sequence: TGTGCCAGCAGTTTCGGGGGGTCCGGTAACTATGGCTACACCTTC. As protein: CASSFGGSGNYGYTF.

The chain uses TRBV7-2 and TRBJ2-4; 8 nucleotides line up with TRBD1. Germline CDR1 is SGHTA and CDR2 is FQGNSA. The CDR3 sequence is 17 residues long. V shed 5 bases, J shed 2 bases, and the junction held 11 bases outside the gene matches. The CDR3 region is CASSLYVDRVTKNIQYF. The CDR3 coding sequence is TGTGCCAGCAGCCTATATGTGGACAGGGTGACCAAAAACATTCAGTACTTC.

The rearrangement joins TRBV5-1 to TRBJ1-2; D might be TRBD1 (5 bases). Germline lookup yields CDR1 SGHRS and CDR2 YFSETQ. The CDR3 loop spans 15 amino acids. V shed 3 bases and J shed 5 bases, with 17 bases lying between them. CDR3 amino acids: CASSWGVDQGYGYTF. The CDR3 DNA follows: TGCGCCAGCAGCTGGGGGGTAGACCAGGGATATGGCTACACCTTC.

This chain joins TRBV5-1 and TRBJ2-1, with unresolved D. The germline CDR1 and CDR2 sequences are SGHRS and YFSETQ. The V end was cut by 0 bases, the J end by 9 bases, with 7 bases between. This CDR3 has 12 residues. Here the CDR3 DNA reads TGCGCCAGCAGCTTGGGACAAACTGAGCAGTTCTTC. Protein: CASSLGQTEQFF.

This sequence joins TRBV4-1 and TRBJ2-3, with 7 positions matching TRBD2. Germline V gives CDR1 MGHRA, CDR2 YSYEKL. The CDR3 runs 16 residues. V shed 0 bases, J shed 2 bases, and the junction held 5 bases outside the gene matches. In DNA form, the CDR3 reads TGCGCCAGCAGCCAAGAATCGAGCGGGGCCACAGATACGCAGTATTTT. This gives the protein CASSQESSGATDTQYF.

The genes are TRBV11-2 and TRBJ2-5, with D uncertain. V was cut by 4 bases and J by 5 bases, with 20 bases left in between. CDR1 SGHAT and CDR2 FQNNGV come from the germline V gene. The CDR3 spans 16 residues. The CDR3 nucleotides read TGTGCCAGCAGCTCGGCCCTGGTTGCCCCCGGGGAGACCCAGTACTTC. It translates to CASSSALVAPGETQYF.

The chain recombines TRBV6-5 with TRBJ2-5, with 9 bases lining up with TRBD2. The CDR3 runs to 15 residues. Unmatched junction bases numbered 5, after V lost 2 bases and J lost 4 bases. Germline assignment: CDR1 MNHEY and CDR2 SVGAGI. In DNA form, the CDR3 reads TGTGCCAGCAGTTACGGGGTAGCGGGGGTAGAGACCCAGTACTTC. This translates into CASSYGVAGVETQYF.